This TCR beta chain was identified during a study of beta chain features in type 1 diabetes. Across the study: Healthy donors resembled patients in age, gender and cell yields.

Study results and caveats: For patients, the naive, central memory and Treg TCRB repertoires appeared more alike than for healthy donors. A moderate, significant TCRB CDR3 shortening appeared in type 1 diabetes across four CD4+ subsets.

Isolated RNA was reverse transcribed in full, so expressed TCRB transcripts were sequenced. Assay used: immunoSEQ multiplex PCR; TCRdb lists only in-frame clones, some missing. Of 250,000 to 350,000 clones listed, approximately 14% were seen once; the top ten hold more than 0.015%. From germline, CDR1 is KGHSH and CDR2 LQKENI. V shed 3 bases and J shed 0 bases, with 5 bases lying between them. The CDR3 spans 13 residues. Staining for CD45RO/CCR7/CD25/CD127/CD95/CD27 allowed sorting of CD4+ naive, central memory, regulatory and stem cell-like memory cells. Turning to this clone: The antigen is undetermined.

This sequence joins TRBV18 and TRBJ2-5; no definite D call. The material sequenced was naive CD4+ T cells from blood. This TCR derives from a man aged 30 to 39 with type 1 diabetes. The CDR3 region is CASSPPNQETQYF. The DNA for the CDR3 is TGTGCCAGCTCACCCCCTAACCAAGAGACCCAGTACTTC.